Included here is one T cell receptor beta chain sequence, with context. Antigen unknown. The source of the sample is a study of OX40 agonist ivuxolimab in advanced cancers. Study outcomes and limitations: No antigen was identified for the clonally expanded peripheral T cells.

TCRdb keeps only in-frame clones here, not all; method: immunoSEQ multiplex PCR. The table includes tens of thousands of clones, around nine tenths detected once. V was trimmed by 2 bases and J by 2 bases, leaving 13 bases between them. This CDR3 spans 15 amino acids. The germline CDR1 and CDR2 sequences are GTSNPN and SVGIG (reference sequence). The sample consisted of CD4+ or CD8+ T cells sorted from blood, taken in a trial of the OX40 agonist ivuxolimab. The chain carries TRBV30 and TRBJ1-5, with D possibly matching TRBD1 (6 bases). This receptor was identified in an adult with an advanced solid tumor such as melanoma, head and neck, liver or kidney cancer. In DNA, the CDR3 is TGTGCCTGGAGTCCAGTAGGGGGGGGCAATCAGCCCCAGCATTTT. Translation: CAWSPVGGGNQPQHF.